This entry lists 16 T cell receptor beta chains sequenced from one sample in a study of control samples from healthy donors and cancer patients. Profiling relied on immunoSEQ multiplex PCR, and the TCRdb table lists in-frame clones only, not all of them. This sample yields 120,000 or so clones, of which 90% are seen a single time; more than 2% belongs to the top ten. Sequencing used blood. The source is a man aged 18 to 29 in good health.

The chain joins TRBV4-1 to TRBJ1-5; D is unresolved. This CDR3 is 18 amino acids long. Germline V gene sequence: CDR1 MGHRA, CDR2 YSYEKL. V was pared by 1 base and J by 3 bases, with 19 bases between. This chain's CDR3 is CASSQALLSGSYNQPQHF. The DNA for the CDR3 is TGCGCCAGCAGCCAAGCCCTCTTGTCGGGGAGTTACAATCAGCCCCAGCATTTT.

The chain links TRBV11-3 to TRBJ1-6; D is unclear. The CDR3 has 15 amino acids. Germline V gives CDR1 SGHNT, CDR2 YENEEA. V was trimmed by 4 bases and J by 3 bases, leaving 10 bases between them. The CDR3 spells CASSSGRNYNSPLHF. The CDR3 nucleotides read TGTGCCAGCAGCTCAGGCAGAAACTATAATTCACCCCTCCACTTT.

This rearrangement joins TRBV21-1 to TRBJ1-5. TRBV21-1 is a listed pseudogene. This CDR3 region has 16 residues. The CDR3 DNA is TGTGCCAGCAGCGGACCCGCCCCCTATAGCAATCAGCCCCAGCATTTT. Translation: CASSGPAPYSNQPQHF.

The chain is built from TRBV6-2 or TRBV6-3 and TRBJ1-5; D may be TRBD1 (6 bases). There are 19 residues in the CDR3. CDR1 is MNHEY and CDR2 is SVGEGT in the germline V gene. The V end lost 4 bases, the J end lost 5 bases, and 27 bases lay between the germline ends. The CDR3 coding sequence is TGTGCCAGCAGTTCCGCGGTGGGCAGGGGCCTACCGGGGGATCAGCCCCAGCATTTT. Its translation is CASSSAVGRGLPGDQPQHF.

The CDR3 reads CASSLEGNYEQYV. The CDR3 bases are TGTGCCAGCAGCTTGGAGGGCAACTACGAGCAGTACGTC. This chain uses TRBV5-6 with TRBJ2-7; D gene unclear. CDR3 length: 13 residues. V was cut by 0 bases and J by 3 bases, with 7 bases left in between. Germline assignment: CDR1 SGHDT and CDR2 YYEEEE.

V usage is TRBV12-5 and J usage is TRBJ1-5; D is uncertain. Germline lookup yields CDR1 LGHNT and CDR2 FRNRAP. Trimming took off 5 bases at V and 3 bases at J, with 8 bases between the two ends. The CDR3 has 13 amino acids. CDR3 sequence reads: CASGNGVNQPQHF. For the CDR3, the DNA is TGTGCTAGTGGTAATGGGGTCAATCAGCCCCAGCATTTT. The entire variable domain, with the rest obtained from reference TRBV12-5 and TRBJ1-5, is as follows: DARVTQTPRHKVTEMGQEVTMRCQPILGHNTVFWYRQTMMQGLELLAYFRNRAPLDDSGMPKDRFSAEMPDATLATLKIQPSEPRDSAVYFCASGNGVNQPQHFGDGTRLSIL.

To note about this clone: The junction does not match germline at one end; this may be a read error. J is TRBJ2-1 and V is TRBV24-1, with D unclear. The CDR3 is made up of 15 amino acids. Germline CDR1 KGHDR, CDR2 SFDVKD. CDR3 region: CATSVAQGSFNEQFF. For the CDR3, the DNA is TGTGCCACCAGTGTCGCCCAAGGGTCCTTCAATGAGCAGTTCTTC.

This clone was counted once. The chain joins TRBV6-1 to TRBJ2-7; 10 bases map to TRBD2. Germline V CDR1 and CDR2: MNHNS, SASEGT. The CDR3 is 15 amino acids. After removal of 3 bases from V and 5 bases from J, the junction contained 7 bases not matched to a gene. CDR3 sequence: CASSDPGLAIHEQYV. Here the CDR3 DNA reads TGTGCCAGCAGTGATCCGGGACTAGCGATTCACGAGCAGTACGTC.

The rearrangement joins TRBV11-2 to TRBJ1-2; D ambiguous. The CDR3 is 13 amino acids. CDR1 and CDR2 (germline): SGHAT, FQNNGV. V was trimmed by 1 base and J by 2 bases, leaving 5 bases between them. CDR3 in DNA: TGTGCCAGCAGCTTAGGCCAGAACTATGGCTACACCTTC. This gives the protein CASSLGQNYGYTF. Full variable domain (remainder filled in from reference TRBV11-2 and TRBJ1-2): EAGVAQSPRYKIIEKRQSVAFWCNPISGHATLYWYQQILGQGPKLLIQFQNNGVVDDSQLPKDRFSAERLKGVDSTLKIQPAKLEDSAVYLCASSLGQNYGYTFGSGTRLTVV.

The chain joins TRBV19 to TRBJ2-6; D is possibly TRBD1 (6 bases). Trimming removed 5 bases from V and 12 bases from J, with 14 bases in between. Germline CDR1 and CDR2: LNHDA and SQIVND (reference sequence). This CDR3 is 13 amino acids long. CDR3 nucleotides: TGTGCCAGTAGTCAGGACAGTATGGGCGTCCTGACTTTC. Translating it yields CASSQDSMGVLTF.

DNA of the CDR3: TGTGCCAGCAGCTTGTACTCGGCAGAGAACCTTTATCAGCCCCAGCATTTT. The encoded protein is CASSLYSAENLYQPQHF. V gene TRBV5-5 combines with J gene TRBJ1-5; D not certain. The CDR3 is 17 residues long. Germline V gives CDR1 SGHKS, CDR2 YYEKEE (reference sequence). V was pared by 1 base and J by 5 bases, with 19 bases between.

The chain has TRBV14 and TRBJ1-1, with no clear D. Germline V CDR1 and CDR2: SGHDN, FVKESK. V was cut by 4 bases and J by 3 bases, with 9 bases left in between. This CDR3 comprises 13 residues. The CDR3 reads CASSLSRDTEAFF. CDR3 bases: TGTGCCAGCAGCCTTAGCCGGGACACTGAAGCTTTCTTT. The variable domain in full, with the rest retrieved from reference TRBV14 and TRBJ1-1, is EAGVTQFPSHSVIEKGQTVTLRCDPISGHDNLYWYRRVMGKEIKFLLHFVKESKQDESGMPNNRFLAERTGGTYSTLKVQPAELEDSGVYFCASSLSRDTEAFFGQGTRLTVV.

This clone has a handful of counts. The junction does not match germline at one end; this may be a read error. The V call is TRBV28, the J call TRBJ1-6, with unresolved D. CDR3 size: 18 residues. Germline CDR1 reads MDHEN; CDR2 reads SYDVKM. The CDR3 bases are TGTGCCAGCAGTTTAAGCTTTGGGTTAGGTTCCTTTAATTCACCCCTCCACTTT. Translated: CASSLSFGLGSFNSPLHF. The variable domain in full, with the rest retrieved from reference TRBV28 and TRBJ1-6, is DVKVTQSSRYLVKRTGEKVFLECVQDMDHENMFWYRQDPGLGLRLIYFSYDVKMKEKGDIPEGYSVSREKKERFSLILESASTNQTSMYLCASSLSFGLGSFNSPLHFGNGTRLTVT.

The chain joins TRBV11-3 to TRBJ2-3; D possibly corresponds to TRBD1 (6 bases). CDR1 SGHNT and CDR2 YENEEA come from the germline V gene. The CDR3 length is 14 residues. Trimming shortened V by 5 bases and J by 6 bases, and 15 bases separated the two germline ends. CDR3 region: CASSRRGGRDTQYF. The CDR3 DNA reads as TGTGCCAGCAGCCGACGAGGGGGTCGGGATACGCAGTATTTT.

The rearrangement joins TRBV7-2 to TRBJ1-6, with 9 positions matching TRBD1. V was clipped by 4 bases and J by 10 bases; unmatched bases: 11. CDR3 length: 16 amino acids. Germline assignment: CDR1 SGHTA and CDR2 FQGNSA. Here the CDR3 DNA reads TGTGCCAGCAGCTCATATCCGGGACAGGGAAACTCACCCCTCCACTTT. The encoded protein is CASSSYPGQGNSPLHF.

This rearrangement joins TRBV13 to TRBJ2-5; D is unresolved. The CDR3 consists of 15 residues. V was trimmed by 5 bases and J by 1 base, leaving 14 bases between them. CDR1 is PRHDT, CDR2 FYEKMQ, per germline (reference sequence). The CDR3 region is CASSPLMTFQETQYF. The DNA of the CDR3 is TGTGCCAGCAGCCCACTTATGACCTTCCAAGAGACCCAGTACTTC.